This entry lists 5 T cell receptor beta chains sequenced from one sample in a study of T cell repertoires in cytomegalovirus infection (dated 2019 in TCRdb). The sequencer was an Illumina HiSeq 1500. The public reads were reanalyzed by TCRdb: fastp trimming at Q25, MiXCR alignment, in-frame beta chains only. Every entry covers one CDR3 protein and lists the most common genes and DNA from its rows. The sample contains under 200,000 distinct CDR3 sequences, about a tenth of them found a single time. The ten largest make up around 4.4% of the sample. Specimen: PBMCs. Receptors originate from a human donor in good health (CMV status not recorded). Some clones in this sample may be carry-over from other donors' samples.

The chain has TRBV5-6 and TRBJ1-1; 10 nucleotides agree with TRBD1. Germline V gene sequence: CDR1 SGHDT, CDR2 YYEEEE. The ends lost 0 bases at V and 4 bases at J; junction bases unmatched: 3. The CDR3 covers 15 residues. The CDR3 sequence: CASSLEWTGGTEAFF. Written as DNA, the CDR3 is TGTGCCAGCAGCTTGGAGTGGACAGGGGGCACTGAAGCTTTCTTT.

This chain uses TRBV29-1 with TRBJ1-2; D may be TRBD1 (5 bases). The germline V gene encodes CDR1 SQVTM and CDR2 ANQGSEA. The V gene lost 7 bases and the J gene lost 6 bases, with 12 bases spanning the gap. The CDR3 sequence is 11 residues long. CDR3 in DNA: TGCAGCGCCTGGGACGGCAATGGCTACACCTTC. Translated, it gives CSAWDGNGYTF.

There are many counts of this clonotype. The CDR3 coding sequence is TGCGCCAGCAGCTTGGATGGGGGTTTGAACACTGAAGCTTTCTTT. It specifies CASSLDGGLNTEAFF. J is TRBJ1-1 and V is TRBV5-1; TRBD1 might be the D (5 bases). Trimming cost V 0 bases and J 0 bases, with 9 bases left between them. The CDR3 consists of 15 residues. Germline V gene data show CDR1 as SGHRS and CDR2 as YFSETQ.

This clonotype was recorded many times. This chain links TRBV28 with TRBJ2-3; D remains unclear. The ends were cut back, 6 bases at V and 1 base at J, with 8 bases in the middle. The V gene's germline CDR1 is MDHEN and CDR2 SYDVKM. The CDR3 consists of 13 residues. The CDR3 here is CASRESRTDTQYF. The CDR3 DNA follows: TGTGCCAGCAGGGAGTCCCGCACAGATACGCAGTATTTT. Variable domain in full (rest from reference TRBV28 and TRBJ2-3): DVKVTQSSRYLVKRTGEKVFLECVQDMDHENMFWYRQDPGLGLRLIYFSYDVKMKEKGDIPEGYSVSREKKERFSLILESASTNQTSMYLCASRESRTDTQYFGPGTRLTVL.

This clonotype has at least ten counts. V and J are TRBV2 and TRBJ2-7; the D is unclear. Germline V lookup: CDR1 SNHLY, CDR2 FYNNEI. V shed 8 bases and J shed 2 bases, with 13 bases lying between them. This CDR3 comprises 13 residues. CDR3 loop: CASCTAAAYEQYF. CDR3 in DNA: TGTGCCAGCTGTACAGCAGCAGCCTACGAGCAGTACTTC.